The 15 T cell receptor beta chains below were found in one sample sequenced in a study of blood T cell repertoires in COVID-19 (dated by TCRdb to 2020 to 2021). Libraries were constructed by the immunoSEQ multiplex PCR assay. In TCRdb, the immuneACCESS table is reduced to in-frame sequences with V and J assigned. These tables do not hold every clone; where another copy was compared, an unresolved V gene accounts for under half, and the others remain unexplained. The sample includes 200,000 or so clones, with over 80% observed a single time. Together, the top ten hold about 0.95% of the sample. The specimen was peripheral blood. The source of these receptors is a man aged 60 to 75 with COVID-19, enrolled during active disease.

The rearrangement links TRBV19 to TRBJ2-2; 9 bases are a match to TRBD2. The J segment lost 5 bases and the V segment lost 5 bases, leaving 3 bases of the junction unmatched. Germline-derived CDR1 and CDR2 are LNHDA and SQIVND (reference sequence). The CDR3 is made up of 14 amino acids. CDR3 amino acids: CASSLSGRTGELFF. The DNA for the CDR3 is TGTGCCAGTAGTCTTAGCGGGAGAACCGGGGAGCTGTTTTTT.

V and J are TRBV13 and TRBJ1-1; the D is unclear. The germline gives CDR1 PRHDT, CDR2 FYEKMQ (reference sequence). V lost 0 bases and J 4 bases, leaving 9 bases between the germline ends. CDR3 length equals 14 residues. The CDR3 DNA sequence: TGTGCCAGCAGCTTAGGCGCCAGAGGCACTGAAGCTTTCTTT. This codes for CASSLGARGTEAFF. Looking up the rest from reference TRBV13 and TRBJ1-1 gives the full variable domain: AAGVIQSPRHLIKEKRETATLKCYPIPRHDTVYWYQQGPGQDPQFLISFYEKMQSDKGSIPDRFSAQQFSDYHSELNMSSLELGDSALYFCASSLGARGTEAFFGQGTRLTVV.

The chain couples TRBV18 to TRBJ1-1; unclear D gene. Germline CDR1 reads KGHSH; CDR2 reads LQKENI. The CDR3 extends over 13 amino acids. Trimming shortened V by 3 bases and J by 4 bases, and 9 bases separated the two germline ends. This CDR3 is CASSPREGTEAFF. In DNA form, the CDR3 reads TGTGCCAGCTCACCTCGTGAGGGCACTGAAGCTTTCTTT. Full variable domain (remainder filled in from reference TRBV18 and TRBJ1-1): NAGVMQNPRHLVRRRGQEARLRCSPMKGHSHVYWYRQLPEEGLKFMVYLQKENIIDESGMPKERFSAEFPKEGPSILRIQQVVRGDSAAYFCASSPREGTEAFFGQGTRLTVV.

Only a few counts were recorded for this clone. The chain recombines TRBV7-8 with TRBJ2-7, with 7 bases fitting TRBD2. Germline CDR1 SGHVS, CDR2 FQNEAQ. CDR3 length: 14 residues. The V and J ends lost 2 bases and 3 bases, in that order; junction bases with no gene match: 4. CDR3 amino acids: CASSLREGLYEQYF. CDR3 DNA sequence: TGTGCCAGCAGCTTAAGGGAGGGGCTCTACGAGCAGTACTTC. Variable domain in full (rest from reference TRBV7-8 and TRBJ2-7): GAGVSQSPRYKVAKRGQDVALRCDPISGHVSLFWYQQALGQGPEFLTYFQNEAQLDKSGLPSDRFFAERPEGSVSTLKIQRTQQEDSAVYLCASSLREGLYEQYFGPGTRLTVT.

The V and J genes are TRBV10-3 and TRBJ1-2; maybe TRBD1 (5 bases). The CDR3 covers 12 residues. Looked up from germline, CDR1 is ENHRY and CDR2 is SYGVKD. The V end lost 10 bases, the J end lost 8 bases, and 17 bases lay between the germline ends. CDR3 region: CATREGGDGYTF. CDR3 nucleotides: TGTGCCACCCGAGAGGGAGGGGACGGCTACACCTTC.

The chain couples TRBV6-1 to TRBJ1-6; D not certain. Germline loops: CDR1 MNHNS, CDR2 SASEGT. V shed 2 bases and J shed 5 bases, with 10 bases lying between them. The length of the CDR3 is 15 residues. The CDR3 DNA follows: TGTGCCAGCAGTGAATGGACGGGGAATAATTCACCCCTCCACTTT. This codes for CASSEWTGNNSPLHF.

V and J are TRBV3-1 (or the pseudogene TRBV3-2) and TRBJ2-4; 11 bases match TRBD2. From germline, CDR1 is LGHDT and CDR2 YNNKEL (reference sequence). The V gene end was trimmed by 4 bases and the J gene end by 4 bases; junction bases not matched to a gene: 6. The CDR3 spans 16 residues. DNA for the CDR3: TGTGCCAGCAGCCTTAGGATAGCGGGAGGGAAAAACATTCAGTACTTC. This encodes CASSLRIAGGKNIQYF.

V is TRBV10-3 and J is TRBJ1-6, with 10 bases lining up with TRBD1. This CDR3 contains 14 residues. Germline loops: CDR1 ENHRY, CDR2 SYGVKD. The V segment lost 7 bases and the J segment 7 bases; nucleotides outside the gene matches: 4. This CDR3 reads CAITLGQGNSPLHF. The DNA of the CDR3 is TGTGCCATCACTTTGGGACAGGGGAATTCACCCCTCCACTTT.

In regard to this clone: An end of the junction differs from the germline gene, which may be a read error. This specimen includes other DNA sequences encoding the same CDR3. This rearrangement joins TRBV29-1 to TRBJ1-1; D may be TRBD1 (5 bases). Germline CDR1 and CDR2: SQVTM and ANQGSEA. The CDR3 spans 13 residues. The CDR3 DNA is TGCAGCGTTGTGTTGCGCTCAGGGACTGAGGCTTTCTTT. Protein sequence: CSVVLRSGTEAFF. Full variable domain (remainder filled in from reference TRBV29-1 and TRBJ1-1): SAVISQKPSRDICQRGTSLTIQCQVDSQVTMMFWYRQQPGQSLTLIATANQGSEATYESGFVIDKFPISRPNLTFSTLTVSNMSPEDSSIYLCSVVLRSGTEAFFGQGTRLTVV.

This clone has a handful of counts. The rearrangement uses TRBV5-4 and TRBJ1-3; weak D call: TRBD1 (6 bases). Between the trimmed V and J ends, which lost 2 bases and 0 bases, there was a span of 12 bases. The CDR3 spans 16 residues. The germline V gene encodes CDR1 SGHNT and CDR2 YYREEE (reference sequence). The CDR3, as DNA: TGTGCCAGCAGCTTCGGGGGCGGGGGCTCTGGAAACACCATATATTTT. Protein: CASSFGGGGSGNTIYF. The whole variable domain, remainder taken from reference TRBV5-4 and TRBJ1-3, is ETGVTQSPTHLIKTRGQQVTLRCSSQSGHNTVSWYQQALGQGPQFIFQYYREEENGRGNFPPRFSGLQFPNYSSELNVNALELDDSALYLCASSFGGGGSGNTIYFGEGSWLTVV.

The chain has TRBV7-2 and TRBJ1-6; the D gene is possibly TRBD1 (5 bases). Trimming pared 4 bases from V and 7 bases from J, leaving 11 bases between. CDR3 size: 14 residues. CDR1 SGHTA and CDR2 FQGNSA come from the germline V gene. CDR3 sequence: CASSSRVPNSPLHF. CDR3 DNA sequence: TGTGCCAGCAGCTCCAGGGTCCCCAATTCACCCCTCCACTTT.

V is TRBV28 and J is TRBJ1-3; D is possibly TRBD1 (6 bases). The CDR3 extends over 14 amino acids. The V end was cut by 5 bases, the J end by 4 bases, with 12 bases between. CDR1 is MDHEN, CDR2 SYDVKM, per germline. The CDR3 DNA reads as TGTGCCAGCAGTACGACGGACAGCGGAAACACCATATATTTT. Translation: CASSTTDSGNTIYF.

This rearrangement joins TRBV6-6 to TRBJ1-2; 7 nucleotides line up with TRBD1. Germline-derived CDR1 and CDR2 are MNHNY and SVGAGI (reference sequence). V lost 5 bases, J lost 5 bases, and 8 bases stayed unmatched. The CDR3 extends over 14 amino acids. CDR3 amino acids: CASSHRQGGYGYTF. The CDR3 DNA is TGTGCCAGCAGTCACCGACAGGGTGGTTATGGCTACACCTTC.

The CDR3 DNA reads TGCGCCAGCAGGGCAATGAACACTGAAGCTTTCTTT. Amino acid sequence: CASRAMNTEAFF. The V and J genes are TRBV10-2 and TRBJ1-1, with D unresolved. This CDR3 is built from 12 residues. CDR1 is WSHSY, CDR2 SAAADI, per germline. V shed 6 bases and J shed 0 bases, with 5 bases lying between them.

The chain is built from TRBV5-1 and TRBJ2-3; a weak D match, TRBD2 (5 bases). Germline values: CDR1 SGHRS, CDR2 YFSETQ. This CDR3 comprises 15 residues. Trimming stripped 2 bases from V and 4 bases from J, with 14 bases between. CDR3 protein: CASSLKPGRADTQYF. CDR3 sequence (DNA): TGCGCCAGCAGCTTAAAACCCGGGCGGGCAGATACGCAGTATTTT.